Listed below are T cell receptor beta chains from one sample, sequenced in a study of blood T cell repertoires in COVID-19. Measured with immunoSEQ multiplex PCR; TCRdb has only the in-frame clones, and not every one. The data contain some 370,000 clones, around 89% of them singletons. Sequencing input: peripheral blood. Every receptor here comes from a young man with active or convalescent COVID-19. Both conserved end residues are part of each CDR3. D genes are given only for firm matches. Size values are once, few and many counts, or a class for expanded clones, and some rows have none.

clone size	V gene	D gene	J gene	CDR3 protein	CDR3 DNA
.	TRBV13	TRBD1	TRBJ2-1	CASSGDRGLDEQFF	TGTGCCAGCAGCGGGGACAGGGGACTCGATGAGCAGTTCTTC
.	TRBV7-9	.	TRBJ1-2	CASSLEGGDLSYGYTF	TGTGCCAGCAGCTTAGAAGGAGGGGATCTCTCCTATGGCTACACCTTC
.	TRBV28	.	TRBJ1-5	CASSEGRTINQPQHF	TGTGCCAGCAGTGAAGGACGGACTATAAATCAGCCCCAGCATTTT
.	TRBV28	TRBD2	TRBJ2-2	CASSLGTSATGELFF	TGTGCCAGCAGTTTGGGGACTAGCGCGACCGGGGAGCTGTTTTTT
.	TRBV11-2	.	TRBJ1-6	CASGFKRLLSSPLHF	TGTGCCAGCGGATTCAAGAGACTGCTTAGCTCACCCCTCCACTTT
.	TRBV5-1	.	TRBJ2-7	CASSLEKGLTGEQYF	TGCGCCAGCAGCTTGGAGAAGGGACTGACTGGCGAGCAGTACTTC
.	TRBV27	.	TRBJ1-5	CASSSGARNQPQHF	TGTGCCAGCAGTTCAGGGGCACGGAATCAGCCCCAGCATTTT
.	TRBV6-6	TRBD2	TRBJ2-2	CASSRTTPGLAGPPRTGELFF	TGTGCCAGCAGTCGAACCACACCGGGACTAGCGGGACCCCCTAGGACCGGGGAGCTGTTTTTT
once	TRBV28	.	TRBJ2-7	CASSLSAPRGEQYF	TGTGCCAGCAGTTTATCTGCTCCCCGGGGCGAGCAGTACTTC
.	TRBV27	.	TRBJ2-7	CASSFSGGSYEQYF	TGTGCCAGCAGTTTTAGTGGGGGCAGCTACGAGCAGTACTTC
.	TRBV7-3	.	TRBJ2-2	CASSPLGRDTGELFF	TGTGCCAGCAGCCCTCTCGGGCGGGACACCGGGGAGCTGTTTTTT
few	TRBV12-3/TRBV12-4	.	TRBJ1-5	CASRGMGNQPQHF	TGTGCCAGCCGAGGAATGGGCAATCAGCCCCAGCATTTT
once	TRBV29-1	TRBD1	TRBJ2-5	CSVPNRGAETQYF	TGCAGCGTACCCAACAGGGGTGCCGAGACCCAGTACTTC
.	TRBV15	.	TRBJ1-4	CATSRGEGRNEKLFF	TGTGCCACCAGCAGAGGGGAGGGGCGCAATGAAAAACTGTTTTTT
.	TRBV7-2	TRBD2	TRBJ2-7	CASSLEDSGGRSSYEQYF	TGTGCCAGCAGCTTAGAGGATTCGGGCGGGAGGAGCTCCTACGAGCAGTACTTC
.	TRBV10-3	.	TRBJ2-7	CAISETDSYEQYF	TGTGCCATCAGTGAGACCGACAGCTACGAGCAGTACTTC
.	TRBV19	.	TRBJ2-1	CASIDSSYNEQFF	TGTGCCAGTATTGACAGCTCCTACAATGAGCAGTTCTTC
once	TRBV19	.	TRBJ1-3	CASTATVSSGNTIYF	TGTGCCAGTACGGCGACAGTGAGCTCTGGAAACACCATATATTTT
.	TRBV7-9	TRBD1	TRBJ2-7	CASSLGDRGKKQYF	TGTGCCAGCAGCTTAGGAGACAGGGGAAAAAAGCAGTACTTC
.	TRBV7-2	TRBD1	TRBJ1-5	CASSKGQSNQPQHF	TGTGCCAGCAGCAAGGGACAGAGCAATCAGCCCCAGCATTTT
.	TRBV20-1	TRBD2	TRBJ2-5	CSASAHSGGGETQYF	TGCAGTGCTAGTGCTCATAGCGGGGGAGGAGAGACCCAGTACTTC
.	TRBV9	TRBD2	TRBJ2-1	CASSLPIGSGDSYNEQFF	TGTGCCAGCAGCCTCCCAATCGGAAGCGGGGACTCATACAATGAGCAGTTCTTC
.	TRBV3-1/TRBV3-2	.	TRBJ2-3	CASSQRGSHLYTQYF	TGTGCCAGCAGCCAACGGGGGAGCCACCTCTATACGCAGTATTTT
.	TRBV7-9	.	TRBJ2-1	CASSHGGAGNEQFF	TGTGCCAGCAGCCACGGCGGGGCTGGCAATGAGCAGTTCTTC
.	TRBV7-3	TRBD2	TRBJ2-1	CASSAGPSGGPSSYNEQFF	TGTGCCAGCAGTGCAGGGCCTAGCGGGGGGCCGAGCTCCTACAATGAGCAGTTCTTC
.	TRBV25-1	.	TRBJ2-7	CASSESAVNSYEQYF	TGTGCCAGCAGTGAATCGGCGGTTAACTCCTACGAGCAGTACTTC
.	TRBV11-3	.	TRBJ1-5	CASSSLLKTQLRNCQPQHF	TGTGCCAGCAGCTCCCTCCTAAAAACCCAACTTAGAAATTGCCAGCCCCAGCATTTT